This TCR beta chain was sequenced in a study of T cell changes during pregnancy in multiple sclerosis. Clones were sequenced by immunoSEQ multiplex PCR, and TCRdb holds only the in-frame ones, with some missing. The table includes 50,000 or so clones, around 90% detected once. This clone was seen a handful of times. J lost 5 bases, V lost 7 bases, and 7 bases had no gene match. This CDR3 is 15 amino acids long. Germline V gives CDR1 WSHSY, CDR2 SAAADI. V usage is TRBV10-2 and J usage is TRBJ1-6; the match to TRBD1 covers 8 bases. The clonotype was recovered from a female donor in good health, enrolled as a control in a pregnancy study. Sequenced here: CD4+ T cells from peripheral blood mononuclear cells, sampled after pregnancy. The DNA for the CDR3 is TGCGCCAGCAAAGGACAGGGAAATCATAATTCACCCCTCCACTTT. Protein sequence: CASKGQGNHNSPLHF.